This TCR beta chain stems from a study of T cells expressing NK-cell markers. TCRdb processed the 5' RACE reads again and assigns one entry to each CDR3 protein, with no DNA. The sample holds some 280,000 distinct CDR3 sequences. Material: blood T cells: a sorted CD56 or NKG2C T cell subset, CD4+ or CD8+ T cells, or bulk PBMC T cells (not recorded which). This sequence originates from a man aged 18-30 years in good health.

CDR3 sequence: CASSPTPMGTEAFF. J is TRBJ1-1 and V is TRBV28. This CDR3 spans 14 amino acids. From germline, CDR1 is MDHEN and CDR2 SYDVKM. Together with reference TRBV28 and TRBJ1-1, the CDR3 gives the full variable domain: DVKVTQSSRYLVKRTGEKVFLECVQDMDHENMFWYRQDPGLGLRLIYFSYDVKMKEKGDIPEGYSVSREKKERFSLILESASTNQTSMYLCASSPTPMGTEAFFGQGTRLTVV.